The T cell receptor (beta chain) described here comes from a study of blood T cells in healthy people across ages. Study-level points and caveats: Unknown CMV status may confound age-related changes in expanded clones.

Per germline, CDR1 SGHNT and CDR2 YENEEA. The V end lost 5 bases, the J end lost 3 bases, and 11 bases lay between the germline ends. The CDR3 consists of 14 residues. Turning to this clonotype: The antigen remains undetermined.

The use of a sample-barcoded 5' primer and a J-beta primer mix characterized a second PCR of roughly 7 to 12 cycles. TCRdb used MiXCR to reprocess the 5' RACE reads, holding one entry per CDR3 protein. This sample has 910,000 or so distinct CDR3 sequences; just over 50% occur once, and the top ten carry about a fifth. The chain recombines TRBV11-3 with TRBJ2-1; D is possibly TRBD1 (6 bases). The sequence was collected from a woman in her fifties or sixties in good health. Sequencing was carried out using blood. In DNA form, the CDR3 reads TGTGCCAGCAGCCCCACGGGACACTACAATGAGCAGTTCTTC. Its translation: CASSPTGHYNEQFF.